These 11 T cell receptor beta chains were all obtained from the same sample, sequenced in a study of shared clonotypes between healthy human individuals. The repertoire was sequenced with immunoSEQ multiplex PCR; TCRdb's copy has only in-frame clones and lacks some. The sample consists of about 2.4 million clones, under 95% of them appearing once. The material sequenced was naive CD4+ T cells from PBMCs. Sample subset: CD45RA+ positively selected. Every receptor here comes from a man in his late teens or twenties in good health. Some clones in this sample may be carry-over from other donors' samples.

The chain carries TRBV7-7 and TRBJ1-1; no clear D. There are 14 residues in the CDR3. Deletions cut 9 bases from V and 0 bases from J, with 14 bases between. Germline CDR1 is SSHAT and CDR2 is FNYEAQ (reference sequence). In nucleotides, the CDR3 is TGTGCCAGGTCTGTGTTGAGTTTGAACACTGAAGCTTTCTTT. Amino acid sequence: CARSVLSLNTEAFF.

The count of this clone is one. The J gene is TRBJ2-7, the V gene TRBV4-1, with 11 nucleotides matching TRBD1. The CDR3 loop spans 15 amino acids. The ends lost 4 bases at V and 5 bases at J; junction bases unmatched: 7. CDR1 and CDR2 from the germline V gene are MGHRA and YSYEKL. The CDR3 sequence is CASSRQGQGANEQYF. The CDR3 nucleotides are TGCGCCAGCAGCCGTCAAGGACAGGGGGCGAACGAGCAGTACTTC.

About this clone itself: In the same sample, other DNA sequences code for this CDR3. The CDR3 here is CASSLAAATDTQYF. CDR3 in DNA: TGCGCCAGCAGCTTGGCGGCGGCCACAGATACGCAGTATTTT. The chain carries TRBV5-1 and TRBJ2-3, with D unclear. Germline CDR1 SGHRS, CDR2 YFSETQ. With 0 bases removed from V and 2 bases from J, the gap between germline ends came to 7 bases. The CDR3 length is 14 residues.

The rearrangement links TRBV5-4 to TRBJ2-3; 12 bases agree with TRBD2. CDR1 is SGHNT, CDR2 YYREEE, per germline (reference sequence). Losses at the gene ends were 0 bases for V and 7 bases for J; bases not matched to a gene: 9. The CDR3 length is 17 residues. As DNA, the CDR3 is TGTGCCAGCAGCTTGGGGGGCCGGACTAGCGGGAAGAATACGCAGTATTTT. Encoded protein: CASSLGGRTSGKNTQYF.

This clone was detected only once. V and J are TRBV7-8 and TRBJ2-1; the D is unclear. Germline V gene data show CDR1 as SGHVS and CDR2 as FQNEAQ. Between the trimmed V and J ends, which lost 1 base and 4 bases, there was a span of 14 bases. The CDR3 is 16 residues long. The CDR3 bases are TGTGCCAGCAGCTTAGAGCAGCTAACCAATTACAATGAGCAGTTCTTC. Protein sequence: CASSLEQLTNYNEQFF. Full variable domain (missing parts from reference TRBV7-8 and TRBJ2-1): GAGVSQSPRYKVAKRGQDVALRCDPISGHVSLFWYQQALGQGPEFLTYFQNEAQLDKSGLPSDRFFAERPEGSVSTLKIQRTQQEDSAVYLCASSLEQLTNYNEQFFGPGTRLTVL.

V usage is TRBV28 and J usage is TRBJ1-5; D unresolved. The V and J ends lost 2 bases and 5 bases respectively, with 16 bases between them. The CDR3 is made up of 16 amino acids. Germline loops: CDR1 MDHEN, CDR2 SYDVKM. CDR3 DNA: TGTGCCAGCAGTTTAATGAGCATTACCTGGGATCAGCCCCAGCATTTT. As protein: CASSLMSITWDQPQHF.

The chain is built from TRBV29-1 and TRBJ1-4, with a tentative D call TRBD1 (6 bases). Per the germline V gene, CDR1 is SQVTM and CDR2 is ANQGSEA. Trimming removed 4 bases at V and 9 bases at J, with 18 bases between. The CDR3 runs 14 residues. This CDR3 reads CSVVKGGDGQKLFF. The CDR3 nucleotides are TGCAGCGTTGTGAAGGGGGGGGACGGACAAAAACTGTTTTTT.

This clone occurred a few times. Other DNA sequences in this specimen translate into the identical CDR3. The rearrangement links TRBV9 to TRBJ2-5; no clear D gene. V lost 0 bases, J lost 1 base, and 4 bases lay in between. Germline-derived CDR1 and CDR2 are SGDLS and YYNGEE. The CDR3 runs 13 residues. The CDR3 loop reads CASSVGGQETQYF. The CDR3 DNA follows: TGTGCCAGCAGCGTAGGGGGCCAAGAGACCCAGTACTTC.

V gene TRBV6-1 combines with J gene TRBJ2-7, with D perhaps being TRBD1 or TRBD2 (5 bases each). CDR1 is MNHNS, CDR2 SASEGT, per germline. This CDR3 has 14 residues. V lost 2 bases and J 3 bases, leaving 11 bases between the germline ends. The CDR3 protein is CASSEQGRRYEQYF. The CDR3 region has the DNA TGTGCCAGCAGTGAACAGGGACGCCGCTACGAGCAGTACTTC.

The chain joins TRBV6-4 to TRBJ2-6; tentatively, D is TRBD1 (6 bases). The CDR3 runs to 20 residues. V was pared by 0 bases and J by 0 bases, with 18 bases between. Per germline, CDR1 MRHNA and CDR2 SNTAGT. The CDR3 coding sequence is TGTGCCAGCAGTGACTCATTTTGGCAGGGGAACCGCTCTGGGGCCAACGTCCTGACTTTC. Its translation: CASSDSFWQGNRSGANVLTF.

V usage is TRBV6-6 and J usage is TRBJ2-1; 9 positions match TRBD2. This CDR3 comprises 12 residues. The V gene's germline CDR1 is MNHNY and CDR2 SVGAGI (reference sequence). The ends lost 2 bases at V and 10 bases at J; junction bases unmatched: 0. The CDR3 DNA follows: TGTGCCAGCAGTTACCTAGCGGGAGAGCAGTTCTTC. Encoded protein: CASSYLAGEQFF.